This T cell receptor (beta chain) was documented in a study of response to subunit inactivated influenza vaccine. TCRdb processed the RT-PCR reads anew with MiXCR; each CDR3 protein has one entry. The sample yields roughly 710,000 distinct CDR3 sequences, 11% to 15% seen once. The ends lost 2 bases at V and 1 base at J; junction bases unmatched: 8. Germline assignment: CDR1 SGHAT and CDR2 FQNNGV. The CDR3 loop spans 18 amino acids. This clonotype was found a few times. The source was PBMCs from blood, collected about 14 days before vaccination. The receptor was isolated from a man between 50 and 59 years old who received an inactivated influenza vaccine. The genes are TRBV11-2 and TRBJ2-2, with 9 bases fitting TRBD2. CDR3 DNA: TGTGCCAGCAGCTTAACTAGCGGGTTACTTGGGAACACCGGGGAGCTGTTTTTT. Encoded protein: CASSLTSGLLGNTGELFF.